Shown below are 25 T cell receptor beta chains from a single sample sequenced in a study of human T cells and chemical hapten exposure (dated by TCRdb to the early 2020s). The library was produced with RACE. Sequencing was performed on a NextSeq 500. The public reads were run again by TCRdb, first through fastp at Q25 and then through MiXCR, and only productive beta chains were kept. Each CDR3 protein gets just one entry, which takes the most common genes and DNA from the rows behind it. This sample holds around 130,000 distinct CDR3 sequences; approximately 10% were observed only once. The ten largest account for 2% to 2.5% of the sample. The time point label for this specimen denotes: patch test 3, about 24 weeks after DPC sensitization. Read against the paper, the sample's treatment or condition label means: therapeutic diphenylcyclopropenone sensitization with weekly scalp DPC. The specimen comprised whole blood, sampled in connection with sensitization to the hapten diphenylcyclopropenone (DPC). The receptors shown here come from a woman aged 45 to 65 with alopecia areata. Some clones in this sample may be carry-over from other donors' samples.

This clonotype was counted between two and nine times. V gene TRBV18 combines with J gene TRBJ1-1; no definite D call. CDR3 length: 14 residues. CDR1 is KGHSH, CDR2 LQKENI, per germline. Trimming cost V 2 bases and J 4 bases, with 11 bases left between them. CDR3 in amino acids: CASSPELTGTEAFF. CDR3 sequence (DNA): TGTGCCAGCTCACCAGAATTAACGGGCACTGAAGCTTTCTTT.

The chain carries TRBV20-1 and TRBJ2-1; D uncertain. In germline, CDR1 is DFQATT, CDR2 SNEGSKA (reference sequence). Between the trimmed V and J ends, which lost 2 bases and 0 bases, there was a span of 11 bases. The length of the CDR3 is 15 residues. The CDR3 bases are TGCAGTGCTAGATCGGTGGAGAGCTCCTACAATGAGCAGTTCTTC. Its protein product is CSARSVESSYNEQFF.

This clonotype was detected many times. This chain links TRBV6-1 with TRBJ1-5; no clear D. Germline V gives CDR1 MNHNS, CDR2 SASEGT. The CDR3 covers 13 residues. Trimming removed 8 bases at V and 7 bases at J, with 15 bases between. The CDR3 DNA sequence: TGTGCCAGCTCGCTGGAGGAAGGGCAGCCCCAGCATTTT. It specifies CASSLEEGQPQHF.

Concerning this clonotype itself: Since no conserved phenylalanine or tryptophan closes the CDR3, a read error is the likely cause. The limits of the CDR3 on the DNA are not certain, so only TCRdb's listed CDR3 is given. This chain uses TRBV12-3 or TRBV12-4 with TRBJ2-4; TRBD2, the table's D call, lacks a check against the DNA. Inclusive of both ends, the CDR3 amounts to 13 amino acids. The CDR3 sequence is CASSFGLAGLMTL.

This clonotype was seen repeatedly, ten times or more. This sequence joins TRBV6-1 and TRBJ1-1; 10 bases match TRBD1. CDR3 length: 15 amino acids. The germline V gene encodes CDR1 MNHNS and CDR2 SASEGT. V lost 5 bases, J lost 4 bases, and 7 bases stayed unmatched. Here the CDR3 DNA reads TGTGCCAGCAGTCTCGAGGGGACAGGGGCCACTGAAGCTTTCTTT. It codes for CASSLEGTGATEAFF.

The sample holds many counts of this clonotype. The junction shows a germline mismatch at one end, possibly a read error. The gene calls are TRBV7-2 and TRBJ2-7; 10 nucleotides agree with TRBD1. The CDR3 loop spans 14 amino acids. Germline CDR1 SGHTA, CDR2 FQGNSA. The CDR3 protein is CASSPTGGAYGQYF. In nucleotides, the CDR3 is TGTGCCAGCAGCCCGACAGGGGGCGCCTACGGGCAGTACTTC.

This clonotype has more than one count but fewer than ten. V is TRBV6-2 or TRBV6-3 and J is TRBJ2-7, with D maybe TRBD2 (5 bases). V lost 2 bases and J lost 7, with 12 bases in between. This CDR3 region has 13 residues. The germline V gene has CDR1 MNHEY and CDR2 SVGEGT. The CDR3 DNA sequence: TGTGCCAGCAGTTACGAACTGACGGGGGAGCAGTACTTC. Amino acid sequence: CASSYELTGEQYF.

This clonotype was picked up a small number of times. V and J are TRBV7-3 and TRBJ1-2; possible D gene TRBD1, 6 bases. There are 16 residues in the CDR3. Trimming left V 3 bases short and J 7 bases short, with 21 bases between. Germline V lookup: CDR1 SGHTA, CDR2 FQGTGA. The CDR3 bases are TGTGCCAGCAGCTTGAGGCAGGGGAATTCGCACGGTGGCTACACCTTC. Its protein is CASSLRQGNSHGGYTF.

This clonotype has just a few counts. The J gene is TRBJ2-1, the V gene TRBV18; either TRBD1 or TRBD2 may fit D (5 bases each). Trimming took off 0 bases at V and 9 bases at J, with 6 bases between the two ends. The CDR3 is made up of 12 amino acids. The germline gives CDR1 KGHSH, CDR2 LQKENI. The CDR3 nucleotides are TGTGCCAGCTCACCACCGGGACGTGAGCAGTTCTTC. Its protein is CASSPPGREQFF.

This clonotype was seen only a few times. This chain links TRBV6-1 with TRBJ2-2, with 10 nucleotides matching TRBD1. V lost 3 bases, J lost 6 bases, and 4 bases stayed unmatched. The CDR3 runs to 15 residues. Germline V lookup: CDR1 MNHNS, CDR2 SASEGT. The CDR3 loop is CASSEGQGSPGELFF. DNA of the CDR3: TGTGCCAGCAGTGAGGGACAGGGGTCCCCCGGGGAGCTGTTTTTT.

This clonotype showed up just a few times. This chain joins TRBV7-8 and TRBJ1-1; 7 bases match TRBD1. CDR1 is SGHVS, CDR2 FQNEAQ, per germline. J was trimmed by 3 bases and V by 4 bases; bases with no gene match: 14. This CDR3 contains 17 residues. The DNA for the CDR3 is TGTGCCAGCAGCTCGGTTGACAGGGCAGGGTGGCACACTGAAGCTTTCTTT. Residues: CASSSVDRAGWHTEAFF.

The chain has TRBV28 and TRBJ2-3, with TRBD1 matching over 12 bases. This CDR3 has 15 amino acids. The V segment lost 6 bases and the J segment 5 bases; nucleotides outside the gene matches: 6. Per the germline V gene, CDR1 is MDHEN and CDR2 is SYDVKM. CDR3 loop: CASRRGDRGRDTQYF. CDR3 nucleotide sequence: TGTGCCAGCAGAAGAGGGGACAGGGGGCGAGATACGCAGTATTTT.

At least ten counts were recorded for this clonotype. V and J are TRBV13 and TRBJ2-3, with D tentatively TRBD2 (5 bases). CDR1 is PRHDT, CDR2 FYEKMQ, per germline (reference sequence). There are 15 residues in the CDR3. V was clipped by 3 bases and J by 0 bases, with 10 bases between them. CDR3 amino acids: CASSFGRGSTDTQYF. As DNA, the CDR3 is TGTGCCAGCAGCTTCGGCCGGGGAAGCACAGATACGCAGTATTTT.

In its sample, this clonotype was seen a few times. This rearrangement joins TRBV6-2 or TRBV6-3 to TRBJ1-1, with 9 bases fitting TRBD1. The CDR3 is 13 amino acids. Germline V gene lookup returns CDR1 MNHEY and CDR2 SVGEGT. V was clipped by 2 bases and J by 8 bases; unmatched bases: 3. The CDR3 region has the DNA TGTGCCAGCAGTTACGGACAGGGGAACGAAGCTTTCTTT. Encoded protein: CASSYGQGNEAFF.

This clonotype has a count of ten or more. The chain has TRBV6-5 and TRBJ1-1; D is undetermined. V was clipped by 6 bases and J by 1 base, with 12 bases between them. CDR3 size: 14 residues. Germline V gives CDR1 MNHEY, CDR2 SVGAGI. The CDR3 sequence is CASSPTDSNTEAFF. For the CDR3, the DNA is TGTGCCAGCAGCCCCACGGACTCGAACACTGAAGCTTTCTTT.

This clonotype was observed many times. The chain links TRBV29-1 to TRBJ2-3; the D is unclear. The CDR3 consists of 11 residues. V was trimmed by 7 bases and J by 6 bases, leaving 11 bases between them. From germline, CDR1 is SQVTM and CDR2 ANQGSEA. In nucleotides, the CDR3 is TGCAGCGGTAATTTGGGGGATACGCAGTATTTT. Amino acids: CSGNLGDTQYF.

V and J are TRBV20-1 and TRBJ2-1; tentative D call: TRBD2 (7 bases). CDR3 length: 12 residues. Germline values: CDR1 DFQATT, CDR2 SNEGSKA (reference sequence). V was clipped by 6 bases and J by 7 bases, with 13 bases between them. The CDR3 DNA is TGCAGTGCAATGGGGGGGGCAAATGAGCAGTTCTTC. Translated: CSAMGGANEQFF.

The chain carries TRBV28 and TRBJ2-5, with 8 nucleotides matching TRBD1. The CDR3 has 14 residues. Germline CDR1 is MDHEN and CDR2 is SYDVKM. V was pared by 2 bases and J by 2 bases, with 1 base of the junction left unmatched. The CDR3, as DNA: TGTGCCAGCAGTTTAAGGACAGGGCAAGAGACCCAGTACTTC. This sequence encodes CASSLRTGQETQYF.

This clonotype was counted many times. The genes are TRBV9 and TRBJ2-1; 7 nucleotides agree with TRBD2. Germline V gene data show CDR1 as SGDLS and CDR2 as YYNGEE. V shed 5 bases and J 2 bases; nucleotides not matched to a gene: 1. CDR3 size: 13 residues. This CDR3 is CASSGGAYNEQFF. The CDR3 DNA reads as TGTGCCAGCAGTGGGGGGGCCTACAATGAGCAGTTCTTC. Using reference TRBV9 and TRBJ2-1 for the parts outside the CDR3, the full variable domain is DSGVTQTPKHLITATGQRVTLRCSPRSGDLSVYWYQQSLDQGLQFLIQYYNGEERAKGNILERFSAQQFPDLHSELNLSSLELGDSALYFCASSGGAYNEQFFGPGTRLTVL.

In its sample, this clonotype was seen many times. This rearrangement joins TRBV12-5 to TRBJ2-7; D is uncertain. CDR1 and CDR2 from the germline V gene are LGHNT and FRNRAP. Trimming removed 8 bases at V and 3 bases at J, with 5 bases between. CDR3 size: 10 residues. The CDR3 region is CASTIYEQYF. CDR3 nucleotides: TGTGCTAGTACCATCTACGAGCAGTACTTC.

The CDR3 DNA follows: TGTGCCAGCAGCCCAAGGCAGGGGACCTCCTACGAGCAGTACTTC. It codes for CASSPRQGTSYEQYF. J is TRBJ2-7 and V is TRBV7-2; D is possibly TRBD1 (6 bases). V gave up 5 bases and J gave up 0 bases, with 14 bases separating them. CDR1 SGHTA and CDR2 FQGNSA come from the germline V gene. The CDR3 totals 15 residues.

The chain recombines TRBV5-8 with TRBJ2-7; TRBD1 agrees at 7 bases. The CDR3 extends over 15 amino acids. Germline assignment: CDR1 SGHTS and CDR2 YDEGEE. Trimming took 2 bases from V and 2 from J; bases not matched to a gene: 7. The DNA of the CDR3 is TGTGCCAGCAGCTTAACCGGGACAGAGGCCTACGAGCAGTACTTC. The encoded protein is CASSLTGTEAYEQYF.

This clonotype turned up a few times. This chain connects TRBV7-3 to TRBJ2-3; a possible D gene is TRBD2 (6 bases). The CDR3 totals 16 residues. Trimming stripped 5 bases from V and 2 bases from J, with 17 bases between. Germline CDR1 SGHTA, CDR2 FQGTGA. The CDR3 DNA sequence: TGTGCCAGCAGCCGCGCGGGGCAACTAGTCACAGATACGCAGTATTTT. Its translation: CASSRAGQLVTDTQYF.

The chain is built from TRBV2 and TRBJ1-1; D may be TRBD1 (6 bases). In germline, CDR1 is SNHLY, CDR2 FYNNEI. The CDR3 contains 15 residues. V shed 6 bases and J shed 1 base, with 15 bases lying between them. CDR3 protein: CASRDWTGQNTEAFF. CDR3 DNA sequence: TGTGCCAGCAGGGATTGGACGGGACAGAACACTGAAGCTTTCTTT.

This clonotype was seen more than once but under ten times. This chain uses TRBV11-3 with TRBJ2-1; 13 bases map to TRBD2. The germline CDR1 and CDR2 sequences are SGHNT and YENEEA. The V and J ends lost 5 bases and 9 bases, in that order; junction bases with no gene match: 7. The CDR3 contains 15 residues. This CDR3 is CASSLGTSGVVEQFF. The CDR3 bases are TGTGCCAGCAGCCTCGGGACTAGCGGGGTTGTTGAGCAGTTCTTC.